Following are 16 T cell receptor beta chains from one sample sequenced in a study of control samples from healthy donors and cancer patients. Clones were sequenced by immunoSEQ multiplex PCR, and TCRdb holds only the in-frame ones, with some missing. The repertoire holds 25,000 or so clones, with 85% as singletons. The sequenced sample consisted of PBMCs. These receptors were taken from a woman aged 60-70 years with head and neck cancer.

The rearrangement joins TRBV2 to TRBJ2-3; 10 bases are shared with TRBD2. Germline CDR1 SNHLY, CDR2 FYNNEI. CDR3 size: 16 residues. V lost 7 bases to trimming and J lost 1 base; unmatched junction nucleotides: 8. CDR3 in amino acids: CASIGIGLAGTDTQYF. The CDR3, as DNA: TGTGCCAGCATAGGGATCGGACTAGCGGGCACAGATACGCAGTATTTT.

This clone has only one observation. The chain has TRBV7-3 and TRBJ2-1; no reliable D call. The germline V and J ends were trimmed by 5 bases and 4 bases, with 15 bases remaining between them. CDR3 length: 15 residues. The germline V gene encodes CDR1 SGHTA and CDR2 FQGTGA. CDR3 residues: CASSRTLDGYNEQFF. CDR3 DNA: TGTGCCAGCAGCCGTACCCTGGACGGATACAATGAGCAGTTCTTC.

V and J are TRBV2 and TRBJ2-2; a weak D match, TRBD1 (6 bases). CDR1 is SNHLY and CDR2 is FYNNEI in the germline V gene. Trimming removed 6 bases at V and 3 bases at J, with 8 bases between. The CDR3 has 13 residues. In nucleotides, the CDR3 is TGTGCCAGCAGATACAGGGACACCGGGGAGCTGTTTTTT. Translating it yields CASRYRDTGELFF.

This clone was seen only once. This chain links TRBV7-2 with TRBJ2-1, with 9 bases matching TRBD2. CDR1 and CDR2 from the germline V gene are SGHTA and FQGNSA. The CDR3 loop spans 13 amino acids. J was trimmed by 8 bases and V by 4 bases; bases with no gene match: 3. CDR3 nucleotide sequence: TGTGCCAGCAGCTACGGGACTAGCTATGAGCAGTTCTTC. Amino acid sequence: CASSYGTSYEQFF.

The rearrangement uses TRBV20-1 and TRBJ2-3; weak D call: TRBD2 (5 bases). CDR1 and CDR2 from the germline V gene are DFQATT and SNEGSKA (reference sequence). CDR3 length: 11 residues. The CDR3 nucleotides are TGCAGGCCGGGGAACACAGATACGCAGTATTTT. The encoded protein is CRPGNTDTQYF.

The V call is TRBV24-1, the J call TRBJ1-5; a possible D gene is TRBD1 (6 bases). CDR1 is KGHDR and CDR2 is SFDVKD in the germline V gene. CDR3 length equals 18 residues. V was clipped by 8 bases and J by 1 base, with 23 bases between them. The CDR3 sequence is CATIHSGRGSKSNQPQHF. The CDR3 bases are TGTGCCACCATACACTCAGGTAGGGGGAGTAAGAGCAATCAGCCCCAGCATTTT.

This sequence joins TRBV11-3 and TRBJ2-1, with D perhaps being TRBD1 or TRBD2 (5 bases each). The CDR3 length is 14 residues. V was cut by 2 bases and J by 2 bases, with 7 bases left in between. Germline V gene sequence: CDR1 SGHNT, CDR2 YENEEA. CDR3 DNA: TGTGCCAGCAGCTTAACGGGACCCTACAATGAGCAGTTCTTC. It codes for CASSLTGPYNEQFF.

The chain links TRBV18 to TRBJ2-7; no reliable D call. The germline gives CDR1 KGHSH, CDR2 LQKENI. The V gene lost 1 base and the J gene lost 7 bases, with 11 bases spanning the gap. The CDR3 length is 13 residues. The CDR3 region is CASSPRELGEQYF. The DNA of the CDR3 is TGTGCCAGCTCACCACGCGAGCTTGGGGAGCAGTACTTC.

This rearrangement joins TRBV2 to TRBJ2-7; no clear D. Germline CDR1 is SNHLY and CDR2 is FYNNEI. The CDR3 totals 10 residues. The V end lost 4 bases, the J end lost 4 bases, and 2 bases lay between the germline ends. As DNA, the CDR3 is TGTGCCAGCAGTGTATACGAGCAGTACTTC. Translated: CASSVYEQYF.

This sequence joins TRBV6-2 or TRBV6-3 and TRBJ2-5, with TRBD2 identical over 13 bases. Germline assignment: CDR1 MNHEY and CDR2 SVGEGT. V lost 2 bases and J lost 5; bases outside the gene matches: 8. This CDR3 has 17 residues. CDR3 bases: TGTGCCAGCAGTTACGGAGGACTAGCGGGAGTCGGGGAGACCCAGTACTTC. It is translated as CASSYGGLAGVGETQYF.

This clone has just one count. Other DNA sequences in this sample translate to the same CDR3. CDR3 protein: CASSLSGNEQFF. For the CDR3, the DNA is TGTGCCAGCAGCTTATCGGGCAATGAGCAGTTCTTC. The chain recombines TRBV7-3 with TRBJ2-1; D unresolved. Germline V gene data show CDR1 as SGHTA and CDR2 as FQGTGA. The CDR3 contains 12 residues. With 2 bases removed from V and 6 bases from J, the gap between germline ends came to 5 bases. Drawing the rest from reference TRBV7-3 and TRBJ2-1, the complete variable domain is GAGVSQTPSNKVTEKGKYVELRCDPISGHTALYWYRQSLGQGPEFLIYFQGTGAADDSGLPNDRFFAVRPEGSVSTLKIQRTERGDSAVYLCASSLSGNEQFFGPGTRLTVL.

The V gene is TRBV12-3 or TRBV12-4, the J gene TRBJ1-5, with unresolved D. V was shortened by 8 bases and J by 5 bases, with 10 bases between the two germline ends. The CDR3 has 12 residues. The CDR3 reads CASRTEDQPQHF. The CDR3 region has the DNA TGTGCCAGCCGTACAGAAGATCAGCCCCAGCATTTT.

Concerning this clone: This CDR3 is also generated by other DNA sequences in the sample. The gene calls are TRBV7-2 and TRBJ1-5, with 10 nucleotides matching TRBD1. This CDR3 has 14 amino acids. V was clipped by 5 bases and J by 5 bases; unmatched bases: 3. Germline V gene lookup returns CDR1 SGHTA and CDR2 FQGNSA. CDR3 coding DNA: TGTGCCAGCAGCCCGGGACAGGGGTATCAGCCCCAGCATTTT. Encoded protein: CASSPGQGYQPQHF. The full variable domain, completed using reference TRBV7-2 and TRBJ1-5, is GAGVSQSPSNKVTEKGKDVELRCDPISGHTALYWYRQSLGQGLEFLIYFQGNSAPDKSGLPSDRFSAERTGGSVSTLTIQRTQQEDSAVYLCASSPGQGYQPQHFGDGTRLSIL.

This clone was found once. V usage is TRBV3-1 (or the pseudogene TRBV3-2) and J usage is TRBJ1-1; 7 nucleotides align to TRBD1. The CDR3 loop spans 14 amino acids. V trimming: 4 bases; J trimming: 1 base; junction bases outside the gene matches: 3. CDR1 is LGHDT and CDR2 is YNNKEL in the germline V gene (reference sequence). The CDR3 nucleotides are TGTGCCAGCAGCCGAGGACAGGCGAACACTGAAGCTTTCTTT. Protein product: CASSRGQANTEAFF.

This clone has only a few counts. This chain uses TRBV11-2 with TRBJ2-1; D is perhaps TRBD1 (5 bases). The germline CDR1 and CDR2 sequences are SGHAT and FQNNGV. The CDR3 has 16 residues. Trimming removed 3 bases at V and 0 bases at J, with 12 bases between. The CDR3 nucleotides are TGTGCCAGCAGCTTGTATGAAGGGGTCTCCTACAATGAGCAGTTCTTC. It specifies CASSLYEGVSYNEQFF.

The chain carries TRBV30 and TRBJ2-6; the D gene is possibly TRBD2 (6 bases). In germline, CDR1 is GTSNPN, CDR2 SVGIG (reference sequence). There are 16 residues in the CDR3. Trimming stripped 5 bases from V and 1 base from J, with 15 bases between. This CDR3 reads CAWERAVISGANVLTF. CDR3 in DNA: TGTGCCTGGGAGCGGGCCGTAATTTCTGGGGCCAACGTCCTGACTTTC.